Below are 18 T cell receptor beta chains sequenced from a single sample in a study of early T cells in non-severe SARS-CoV-2 infection. TCRdb processed the 5' RACE reads anew with MiXCR; each CDR3 protein has one entry. The sample carries about 49,000 distinct CDR3 sequences, about 6.3% recorded once. Specimen: whole blood, collected at baseline. The origin of the receptors is an adult who was a healthcare worker with PCR-confirmed SARS-CoV-2 infection or an uninfected control (not recorded which).

This clonotype was seen ten or more times. The J gene is TRBJ2-2, the V gene TRBV19; D might be TRBD2 (5 bases). The CDR3 totals 14 residues. The germline V and J ends were trimmed by 3 bases and 6 bases, with 11 bases remaining between them. Germline V gene sequence: CDR1 LNHDA, CDR2 SQIVND (reference sequence). This CDR3 reads CASSIFQEAGELFF. The CDR3 DNA is TGTGCCAGTAGTATCTTCCAGGAGGCCGGGGAGCTGTTTTTT.

In this sample, this clonotype turned up a few times. The J gene is TRBJ1-6, the V gene TRBV3-1, with D unresolved. Germline CDR1 and CDR2: LGHDT and YNNKEL (reference sequence). The CDR3 has 12 amino acids. The V gene lost 1 base and the J gene lost 6 bases, with 1 base spanning the gap. CDR3 sequence (DNA): TGTGCCAGCAGCCAAGGTAATTCACCCCTCCACTTT. As protein: CASSQGNSPLHF.

This clonotype was recorded at least ten times. This chain joins TRBV7-9 and TRBJ2-2; no firm D call. The CDR3 loop spans 11 amino acids. Germline lookup yields CDR1 SEHNR and CDR2 FQNEAQ (reference sequence). Trimming removed 3 bases from V and 6 bases from J, with 2 bases in between. The chain's CDR3 is CASSFAGELFF. CDR3 bases: TGTGCCAGCAGCTTCGCCGGGGAGCTGTTTTTT.

This clonotype appeared many times. This sequence joins TRBV11-2 and TRBJ2-1; D not resolved. Germline CDR1 and CDR2: SGHAT and FQNNGV. V was trimmed by 5 bases and J by 0 bases, leaving 8 bases between them. The CDR3 length is 14 residues. For the CDR3, the DNA is TGTGCCAGCAGCACCCCAAGCTCCTACAATGAGCAGTTCTTC. It specifies CASSTPSSYNEQFF. Variable domain in full (rest from reference TRBV11-2 and TRBJ2-1): EAGVAQSPRYKIIEKRQSVAFWCNPISGHATLYWYQQILGQGPKLLIQFQNNGVVDDSQLPKDRFSAERLKGVDSTLKIQPAKLEDSAVYLCASSTPSSYNEQFFGPGTRLTVL.

This clonotype was found a few times. This sequence joins TRBV14 and TRBJ1-1; the D gene is possibly TRBD1 (5 bases). Trimming shortened V by 6 bases and J by 0 bases, and 14 bases separated the two germline ends. Germline-derived CDR1 and CDR2 are SGHDN and FVKESK. The CDR3 consists of 15 residues. CDR3 DNA: TGTGCCAGCAGAAAGACAGAAGCTTTGAACACTGAAGCTTTCTTT. This sequence encodes CASRKTEALNTEAFF.

There are many counts of this clonotype. One end of the junction fails to match germline, which may point to a read error. Here the CDR3 reads CASSPGEQETQYF. The CDR3 DNA follows: TGTGCTAGCAGCCCCGGTGAGCAAGAGACCCAGTACTTC. The rearrangement links TRBV7-7 to TRBJ2-5; no definite D call. CDR1 SSHAT and CDR2 FNYEAQ come from the germline V gene (reference sequence). CDR3 size: 13 residues.

This clonotype was observed at least ten times. This CDR3 is CASSDTMGATDTQYF. The CDR3, as DNA: TGTGCCAGCAGCGATACAATGGGGGCTACAGATACGCAGTATTTT. This rearrangement joins TRBV7-2 to TRBJ2-3; TRBD1 is a possible D gene (6 bases). V dropped 5 bases and J dropped 3 bases, with 15 bases sitting between them. CDR1 and CDR2 (germline): SGHTA, FQGNSA. The CDR3 covers 15 residues.

This chain connects TRBV3-1 to TRBJ1-1, with D unclear. From germline, CDR1 is LGHDT and CDR2 YNNKEL (reference sequence). This CDR3 is built from 15 residues. V lost 4 bases to trimming and J lost 1 base, with 13 bases between them. CDR3 nucleotide sequence: TGTGCCAGCAGCCCCTACCGGACGGCGAACACTGAAGCTTTCTTT. Translating it yields CASSPYRTANTEAFF.

This clonotype has ten or more counts. This chain joins TRBV6-5 and TRBJ2-2; D remains ambiguous. V was shortened by 6 bases and J by 7 bases, with 12 bases between the two germline ends. Germline V gene data show CDR1 as MNHEY and CDR2 as SVGAGI. The length of the CDR3 is 13 residues. Here the CDR3 DNA reads TGTGCCAGCAGCCGACAACAGTTCGGGGAGCTGTTTTTT. This codes for CASSRQQFGELFF.

The CDR3 is CASSQVKGPGRQFF. CDR3 DNA: TGTGCCAGCAGCCAAGTGAAAGGCCCCGGTCGGCAGTTCTTC. The chain couples TRBV14 to TRBJ2-1, with D uncertain. V lost 1 base, J lost 12 bases, and 16 bases lay in between. CDR1 is SGHDN, CDR2 FVKESK, per germline. The CDR3 length is 14 residues.

This clonotype was recorded at least ten times. The rearrangement uses TRBV6-6 and TRBJ2-3, with TRBD2 as a possible D gene (6 bases). CDR3 size: 15 residues. Germline lookup yields CDR1 MNHNY and CDR2 SVGAGI (reference sequence). V lost 1 base to trimming and J lost 4 bases, with 12 bases between them. CDR3 amino acids: CASSYFGGGPDTQYF. The CDR3 DNA reads TGTGCCAGCAGTTACTTTGGAGGAGGGCCAGATACGCAGTATTTT.

This clonotype was seen only a few times. The genes are TRBV9 and TRBJ2-7, with D possibly called TRBD1 or TRBD2 (7 bases each). The V and J ends lost 1 base and 4 bases respectively, with 9 bases between them. The CDR3 extends over 13 amino acids. The V gene's germline CDR1 is SGDLS and CDR2 YYNGEE. The CDR3 DNA reads TGTGCCAGCAGCGTACAGGGGGGGTACGAGCAGTACTTC. Its translation is CASSVQGGYEQYF.

Only a few counts were recorded for this clonotype. CDR3 nucleotide sequence: TGTGCCAGTAGTACAACAGGGAACTATGGCTACACCTTC. It is translated as CASSTTGNYGYTF. The V gene is TRBV19, the J gene TRBJ1-2; D possibly corresponds to TRBD1 (6 bases). The V gene's germline CDR1 is LNHDA and CDR2 SQIVND (reference sequence). Trimming took off 4 bases at V and 2 bases at J, with 8 bases between the two ends. This CDR3 contains 13 residues.

This clonotype was observed at least ten times. The V call is TRBV28, the J call TRBJ1-3, with TRBD1 matching 7 bases. Germline lookup yields CDR1 MDHEN and CDR2 SYDVKM. The CDR3 length is 16 residues. The V and J ends lost 5 bases and 0 bases, in that order; junction bases with no gene match: 7. CDR3 in amino acids: CASSPTGTASGNTIYF. CDR3 in DNA: TGTGCCAGCAGTCCGACCGGGACAGCCTCTGGAAACACCATATATTTT. The full variable domain, completed using reference TRBV28 and TRBJ1-3, is DVKVTQSSRYLVKRTGEKVFLECVQDMDHENMFWYRQDPGLGLRLIYFSYDVKMKEKGDIPEGYSVSREKKERFSLILESASTNQTSMYLCASSPTGTASGNTIYFGEGSWLTVV.

This clonotype was detected many times. V gene TRBV20-1 combines with J gene TRBJ1-5; a weak D match, TRBD1 (6 bases). Germline values: CDR1 DFQATT, CDR2 SNEGSKA (reference sequence). V was trimmed by 0 bases and J by 4 bases, leaving 16 bases between them. This CDR3 contains 16 residues. The CDR3 protein is CSARDKGTPSNQPQHF. The CDR3 DNA reads as TGCAGTGCTAGAGATAAAGGGACACCTTCAAATCAGCCCCAGCATTTT.

This clonotype was recorded at least ten times. This CDR3 is CASKDRGYEQYF. The DNA of the CDR3 is TGTGCCAGCAAAGACAGGGGCTACGAGCAGTACTTC. The chain uses TRBV11-2 and TRBJ2-7, with 8 bases aligning to TRBD1. Per the germline V gene, CDR1 is SGHAT and CDR2 is FQNNGV. This CDR3 has 12 residues. J lost 3 bases, V lost 7 bases, and 2 bases had no gene match.

This clonotype was picked up a small number of times. The chain recombines TRBV7-3 with TRBJ2-1; D is perhaps TRBD2 (5 bases). Germline V lookup: CDR1 SGHTA, CDR2 FQGTGA. V lost 5 bases, J lost 0 bases, and 29 bases lay in between. The CDR3 is made up of 21 amino acids. The CDR3 loop is CASSPHGEFLERSSSYNEQFF. Here the CDR3 DNA reads TGTGCCAGCAGCCCCCATGGCGAATTCCTCGAGCGGTCCAGCTCCTACAATGAGCAGTTCTTC. The complete variable domain, with remaining parts taken from reference TRBV7-3 and TRBJ2-1, reads GAGVSQTPSNKVTEKGKYVELRCDPISGHTALYWYRQSLGQGPEFLIYFQGTGAADDSGLPNDRFFAVRPEGSVSTLKIQRTERGDSAVYLCASSPHGEFLERSSSYNEQFFGPGTRLTVL.

This clonotype has a count of ten or more. The chain carries TRBV20-1 and TRBJ2-5; the D gene is possibly TRBD1 (6 bases). The CDR3 loop spans 12 amino acids. Germline CDR1 is DFQATT and CDR2 is SNEGSKA (reference sequence). V was clipped by 6 bases and J by 3 bases, with 11 bases between them. The CDR3 loop is CSARTVKETQYF. CDR3 nucleotide sequence: TGCAGTGCGAGGACAGTAAAAGAGACCCAGTACTTC.